This entry concerns a single T cell receptor beta chain. Selection for sequencing was limited to patients who had shown CD8+CD57+ cell expansion by flow cytometry. This CDR3 is 13 amino acids long. Germline-derived CDR1 and CDR2 are LNHDA and SQIVND (reference sequence). The V end was cut by 7 bases, the J end by 8 bases, with 14 bases between. This entry comes from a study of CD8+CD57+ T cells in acquired aplastic anemia. TCR beta VDJ combinations and CDR3 sequences were profiled from genomic DNA. TCRdb analysed the reads with MiXCR anew, one entry per CDR3 protein. The sample has roughly 500,000 distinct CDR3 sequences, roughly a third seen once; the top ten hold 0.75% to 0.95%.

Specimen: sorted CD4+, CD8+, or CD8+CD57+ T cells (not recorded which) from PBMCs. The chain is built from TRBV19 and TRBJ1-4; no definite D call. The sequence was obtained from a human donor with aplastic anemia. For the CDR3, the DNA is TGTGCCAGTATGAAACAGTTCGGAGAAAAACTGTTTTTT. This encodes CASMKQFGEKLFF. The full variable domain, in which reference TRBV19 and TRBJ1-4 provide the parts outside the CDR3, is DGGITQSPKYLFRKEGQNVTLSCEQNLNHDAMYWYRQDPGQGLRLIYYSQIVNDFQKGDIAEGYSVSREKKESFPLTVTSAQKNPTAFYLCASMKQFGEKLFFGSGTQLSVL.